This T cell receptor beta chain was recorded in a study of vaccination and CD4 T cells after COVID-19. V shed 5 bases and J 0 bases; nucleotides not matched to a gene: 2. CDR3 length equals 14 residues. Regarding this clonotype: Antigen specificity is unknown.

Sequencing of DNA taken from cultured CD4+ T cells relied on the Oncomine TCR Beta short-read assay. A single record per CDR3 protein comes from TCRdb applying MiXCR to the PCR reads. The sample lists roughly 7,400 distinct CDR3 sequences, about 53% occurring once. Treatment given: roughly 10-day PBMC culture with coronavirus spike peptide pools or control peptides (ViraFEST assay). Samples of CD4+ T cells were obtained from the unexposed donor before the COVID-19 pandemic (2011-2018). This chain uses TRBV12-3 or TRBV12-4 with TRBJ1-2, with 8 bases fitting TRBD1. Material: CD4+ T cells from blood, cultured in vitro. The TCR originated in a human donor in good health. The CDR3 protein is CASSGQGSNYGYTF. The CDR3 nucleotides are TGTGCCAGCAGTGGACAGGGATCTAACTATGGCTACACCTTC.